The 26 T cell receptor beta chains below were found in one sample sequenced in a study of T-cell reconstitution after alpha-beta-depleted transplantation in children. Preparation of the TCRbeta library used unique molecular identifiers. TCRdb passed the PCR reads through MiXCR, listing each CDR3 protein once. The repertoire holds approximately 980,000 distinct CDR3 sequences, with less than 30% as singletons. The sequencing here drew on PBMCs, mostly from graft donor cells, taken 360 days after TCRalphabeta/CD19-depleted stem cell transplant. Source of these receptors: a boy under three years old who had a stem cell transplant for SCID, so the T cells may come from the graft donor.

The V and J genes are TRBV12-3 or TRBV12-4 and TRBJ2-6; D unclear. The CDR3 totals 15 residues. V was clipped by 2 bases and J by 2 bases, with 7 bases between them. CDR3 protein: CASSLRRTGANVLTF. CDR3 sequence (DNA): TGTGCCAGCAGTTTAAGAAGGACTGGGGCCAACGTCCTGACTTTC.

The gene calls are TRBV7-3 and TRBJ2-3; TRBD2 aligns across 8 bases. The CDR3 length is 18 residues. V shed 3 bases, J shed 1 base, and the junction held 12 bases outside the gene matches. Germline V gene data show CDR1 as SGHTA and CDR2 as FQGTGA. Here the CDR3 DNA reads TGTGCCAGCAGCTTGGCCTCCGGACTAGCAGGGGGCACAGATACGCAGTATTTT. Its protein is CASSLASGLAGGTDTQYF.

This clonotype was counted a few times. The rearrangement uses TRBV9 and TRBJ2-1, with TRBD1 matching 7 bases. The V gene's germline CDR1 is SGDLS and CDR2 YYNGEE. J lost 0 bases, V lost 4 bases, and 16 bases had no gene match. This CDR3 contains 19 residues. CDR3 protein: CASSPFGDSPTSSYNEQFF. CDR3 coding DNA: TGTGCCAGCAGCCCTTTTGGGGACAGCCCAACGAGCTCCTACAATGAGCAGTTCTTC.

The J gene is TRBJ2-5, the V gene TRBV28, with 9 positions matching TRBD2. With V trimmed by 5 bases and J by 9 bases, 13 bases remained unmatched. The germline V gene encodes CDR1 MDHEN and CDR2 SYDVKM. The CDR3 runs to 15 residues. CDR3 loop: CASSPLGVAGDSQYF. The CDR3 DNA sequence: TGTGCCAGCAGTCCTCTCGGGGTAGCGGGAGACTCCCAGTACTTC.

This clonotype was detected many times. The J gene is TRBJ2-7, the V gene TRBV28; D may be TRBD1 (6 bases). The CDR3 covers 15 residues. Germline loops: CDR1 MDHEN, CDR2 SYDVKM. Trimming removed 2 bases from V and 8 bases from J, with 19 bases in between. The CDR3 is CASSLGDTGSRKQYF. The CDR3 coding sequence is TGTGCCAGCAGTTTAGGGGACACCGGTAGTCGAAAGCAGTACTTC.

This sequence joins TRBV5-1 and TRBJ2-3; possibly TRBD1 or TRBD2 for D (5 bases each). Germline-derived CDR1 and CDR2 are SGHRS and YFSETQ. CDR3 size: 14 residues. V lost 4 bases, J lost 2 bases, and 11 bases lay in between. The CDR3 nucleotides are TGCGCCAGCAGCGGGGACCTATTCACAGATACGCAGTATTTT. Translated, it gives CASSGDLFTDTQYF.

J is TRBJ1-2 and V is TRBV9, with 7 bases fitting TRBD1. Looked up from germline, CDR1 is SGDLS and CDR2 is YYNGEE. This CDR3 is built from 17 residues. V trimming: 0 bases; J trimming: 5 bases; junction bases outside the gene matches: 13. The CDR3 region is CASSVGGGRAPWYGYTF. DNA of the CDR3: TGTGCCAGCAGCGTAGGAGGGGGCAGGGCGCCGTGGTATGGCTACACCTTC.

This clonotype has only a few counts. V gene TRBV12-3 or TRBV12-4 combines with J gene TRBJ2-7; the D gene could be TRBD1 or TRBD2 (5 bases each). Trimming took 5 bases from V and 4 from J, leaving 15 bases between them. This CDR3 spans 14 amino acids. The CDR3 loop reads CASSPPGPQYEQYF. DNA for the CDR3: TGTGCCAGCAGTCCACCGGGACCGCAATACGAGCAGTACTTC.

This chain uses TRBV19 with TRBJ2-2; D might be TRBD1 or TRBD2, each matching 5 bases. The V gene lost 3 bases and the J gene lost 4 bases, with 9 bases spanning the gap. The CDR3 loop spans 14 amino acids. CDR1 is LNHDA and CDR2 is SQIVND in the germline V gene (reference sequence). CDR3 bases: TGTGCCAGTAGTATCCCAGGGAGCACCGGGGAGCTGTTTTTT. Residues: CASSIPGSTGELFF.

This clonotype was found a few times. V is TRBV3-1 and J is TRBJ1-1; maybe TRBD1 (5 bases). The V and J ends lost 0 bases and 0 bases respectively, with 14 bases between them. The CDR3 length is 17 residues. CDR1 is LGHDT, CDR2 YNNKEL, per germline (reference sequence). CDR3 nucleotide sequence: TGTGCCAGCAGCCAAGACCTTGACAGCTGGCTGAACACTGAAGCTTTCTTT. It yields the protein CASSQDLDSWLNTEAFF.

This clonotype was counted ten times or more. This sequence joins TRBV10-1 and TRBJ1-1; D unclear. Germline loops: CDR1 WNHNN, CDR2 SYGVQD (reference sequence). Trimming removed 3 bases at V and 2 bases at J, with 7 bases between. The CDR3 has 13 amino acids. Here the CDR3 reads CASSEGRNTEAFF. For the CDR3, the DNA is TGCGCCAGCAGTGAAGGCAGAAACACTGAAGCTTTCTTT.

This clonotype has a handful of counts. V usage is TRBV29-1 and J usage is TRBJ2-7; the match to TRBD2 covers 9 bases. CDR3 size: 12 residues. V shed 4 bases and J 5 bases; nucleotides not matched to a gene: 3. Germline V gene data show CDR1 as SQVTM and CDR2 as ANQGSEA. The CDR3 protein is CSVGGGAHEQYF. For the CDR3, the DNA is TGCAGCGTTGGCGGGGGGGCCCACGAGCAGTACTTC.

This clonotype has more than one count but fewer than ten. The chain uses TRBV4-1 and TRBJ2-2; 9 bases are shared with TRBD1. Germline lookup yields CDR1 MGHRA and CDR2 YSYEKL. V lost 3 bases, J lost 2 bases, and 4 bases stayed unmatched. The CDR3 runs 16 residues. CDR3 in DNA: TGCGCCAGCAGCCACGGGACAGGGAAAAACACCGGGGAGCTGTTTTTT. It is translated as CASSHGTGKNTGELFF.

V usage is TRBV6-5 and J usage is TRBJ2-7; TRBD1 agrees at 8 bases. Germline V gene sequence: CDR1 MNHEY, CDR2 SVGAGI. The CDR3 loop spans 16 amino acids. With V trimmed by 6 bases and J by 0 bases, 10 bases remained unmatched. For the CDR3, the DNA is TGTGCCAGCAGGGCGACAGGGGCCTCAGTCTCCTACGAGCAGTACTTC. Translated: CASRATGASVSYEQYF.

This chain joins TRBV12-3 or TRBV12-4 and TRBJ1-2; D might be TRBD1 (6 bases). V gave up 7 bases and J gave up 5 bases, with 17 bases separating them. The CDR3 contains 14 residues. This CDR3 is CASTPRTGQYGYTF. The CDR3 bases are TGTGCCAGCACCCCTCGAACAGGGCAATATGGCTACACCTTC.

The V and J genes are TRBV20-1 and TRBJ2-3; 7 bases map to TRBD1. Germline lookup yields CDR1 DFQATT and CDR2 SNEGSKA (reference sequence). Trimming cost V 6 bases and J 3 bases; bases outside gene matches: 12. This CDR3 has 15 residues. The CDR3 loop reads CSAPRRGPGTDTQYF. As DNA, the CDR3 is TGCAGTGCGCCGCGAAGGGGGCCGGGAACAGATACGCAGTATTTT.

This clonotype was detected only a few times. This sequence joins TRBV7-9 and TRBJ2-5, with 7 bases fitting TRBD1. The germline gives CDR1 SEHNR, CDR2 FQNEAQ (reference sequence). The CDR3 has 15 amino acids. The ends lost 1 base at V and 2 bases at J; junction bases unmatched: 4. The CDR3 DNA follows: TGTGCCAGCAGCTTAGGACAGGGTCTTCAAGAGACCCAGTACTTC. Protein sequence: CASSLGQGLQETQYF.

As DNA, the CDR3 is TGTGCCAGCTCACCGAGGGGAAGCTCCTATAATTCACCCCTCCACTTT. Its protein is CASSPRGSSYNSPLHF. J is TRBJ1-6 and V is TRBV18, with a weak D call TRBD1 (5 bases). Trimming pared 3 bases from V and 0 bases from J, leaving 9 bases between. The CDR3 runs 16 residues. Germline lookup yields CDR1 KGHSH and CDR2 LQKENI.

This rearrangement joins TRBV7-2 to TRBJ1-6; D is ambiguous. The CDR3 sequence is 15 residues long. V was pared by 5 bases and J by 7 bases, with 15 bases between. Germline-derived CDR1 and CDR2 are SGHTA and FQGNSA. Here the CDR3 reads CASSSRESTNSPLHF. In nucleotides, the CDR3 is TGTGCCAGCAGCAGTCGGGAATCAACCAATTCACCCCTCCACTTT.

The rearrangement joins TRBV5-6 to TRBJ2-1; 11 bases agree with TRBD1. The V gene end was trimmed by 2 bases and the J gene end by 7 bases; junction bases not matched to a gene: 5. This CDR3 region has 15 residues. The germline gives CDR1 SGHDT, CDR2 YYEEEE. Written as DNA, the CDR3 is TGTGCCAGCAGCTTTCCGGGACAGGGGGAGAATGAGCAGTTCTTC. Protein product: CASSFPGQGENEQFF.

The chain couples TRBV19 to TRBJ1-5, with 11 bases fitting TRBD1. J was trimmed by 9 bases and V by 7 bases; bases with no gene match: 8. CDR3 length: 14 residues. Germline assignment: CDR1 LNHDA and CDR2 SQIVND (reference sequence). This chain's CDR3 is CASIGQGAVGPQHF. CDR3 nucleotide sequence: TGTGCCAGTATTGGACAGGGGGCGGTTGGGCCCCAGCATTTT.

This chain connects TRBV7-2 to TRBJ2-3; tentative D call: TRBD2 (5 bases). CDR3 length equals 15 residues. V was pared by 5 bases and J by 2 bases, with 14 bases between. Per the germline V gene, CDR1 is SGHTA and CDR2 is FQGNSA. CDR3 bases: TGTGCCAGCAGCCGATCCGGACTGATCACAGATACGCAGTATTTT. Its protein product is CASSRSGLITDTQYF.

The chain has TRBV2 and TRBJ2-1; 8 bases are shared with TRBD2. Looked up from germline, CDR1 is SNHLY and CDR2 is FYNNEI. There are 15 residues in the CDR3. V lost 6 bases, J lost 7 bases, and 11 bases stayed unmatched. This CDR3 reads CASRGNGGVENEQFF. CDR3 nucleotides: TGTGCCAGCAGGGGCAACGGGGGGGTGGAGAATGAGCAGTTCTTC.

As to this clonotype: At one end the junction does not follow the germline gene, possibly because of a read error. CDR3 sequence (DNA): TGCGCCAGCAACTTGACCGACTACGAGCAGTACTTC. Translation gives CASNLTDYEQYF. V is TRBV5-1 and J is TRBJ2-7; no clear D gene. In germline, CDR1 is SGHRS, CDR2 YFSETQ. The CDR3 runs 12 residues.

This clonotype was seen a few times. The rearrangement uses TRBV20-1 and TRBJ2-4; either TRBD1 or TRBD2 may supply D (6 bases each). Trimming removed 5 bases from V and 0 bases from J, with 14 bases in between. This CDR3 has 15 amino acids. The V gene's germline CDR1 is DFQATT and CDR2 SNEGSKA (reference sequence). The CDR3 region is CSAEQGTLAKNIQYF. CDR3 sequence (DNA): TGCAGTGCTGAGCAGGGGACTTTAGCCAAAAACATTCAGTACTTC.

This clonotype was picked up a small number of times. Here the CDR3 DNA reads TGTGCCAGCAGCCGAACCTACGCCCGGGACGGTGGAGTGGGGGAGCAGTACTTC. Translating gives CASSRTYARDGGVGEQYF. V is TRBV28 and J is TRBJ2-7; the D call may be TRBD1 or TRBD2 (5 bases each). Germline CDR1 is MDHEN and CDR2 is SYDVKM. V was shortened by 6 bases and J by 7 bases, with 31 bases between the two germline ends. This CDR3 contains 18 residues.